The clone carrying this T cell receptor (beta chain) appeared a few times. Its specificity is not known. The data are from a study of response to subunit inactivated influenza vaccine. Whole-study findings and limits: The authors suggested that every seasonal influenza vaccination recruits few new T cells.

Each CDR3 protein gets one entry after TCRdb re-called the RT-PCR reads with MiXCR. This table has some 850,000 distinct CDR3 sequences, less than 20% appearing once. Per germline, CDR1 DFQATT and CDR2 SNEGSKA (reference sequence). Trimming took 4 bases from V and 3 from J; bases not matched to a gene: 9. This CDR3 contains 17 residues. The sequence was obtained from a man in his fifties or sixties who received an inactivated influenza vaccine. J is TRBJ2-6 and V is TRBV20-1; 10 bases map to TRBD1. The sample in question was PBMCs from blood, obtained roughly 5 days after vaccination. The CDR3 DNA reads as TGCAGTGCTATTTCGACAGGGGGCCTCGGTGGGGCCAACGTCCTGACTTTC. Translation gives CSAISTGGLGGANVLTF.